These 9 T cell receptor beta chains share one sample of origin, sequenced in a study of blood T cell repertoires in COVID-19. The protocol was immunoSEQ multiplex PCR, while the TCRdb copy is restricted to in-frame clones and leaves out a portion. The sample has under 200,000 clones, roughly 82% seen once. The sequencing sample was made of PBMCs or T cells enriched from blood (not recorded which). These receptor sequences come from a man in his forties or fifties with acute COVID-19.

The chain joins TRBV12-5 to TRBJ2-5; 11 bases line up with TRBD1. Germline V gene lookup returns CDR1 LGHNT and CDR2 FRNRAP. The CDR3 is 15 residues long. The junction had 8 bases not matched to a gene; V was cut back by 6 bases and J by 5 bases. This CDR3 reads CASGIGTGGWETQYF. CDR3 DNA: TGTGCTAGTGGGATAGGGACAGGGGGGTGGGAGACCCAGTACTTC.

The gene calls are TRBV11-3 and TRBJ2-5, with D possibly matching TRBD2 (7 bases). The CDR3 extends over 15 amino acids. Looked up from germline, CDR1 is SGHNT and CDR2 is YENEEA. V gave up 5 bases and J gave up 6 bases, with 19 bases separating them. CDR3 in DNA: TGTGCCAGCAGCGGGGGGCGGGGGCCCTCCAAGACCCAGTACTTC. Residues: CASSGGRGPSKTQYF.

The gene calls are TRBV5-1 and TRBJ2-1; possibly TRBD2 for D (6 bases). The germline gives CDR1 SGHRS, CDR2 YFSETQ. The V gene lost 4 bases and the J gene lost 7 bases, with 12 bases spanning the gap. The CDR3 extends over 13 amino acids. The CDR3 DNA reads as TGCGCCAGCAGCCGGGGACTGGGGAATGAGCAGTTCTTC. It codes for CASSRGLGNEQFF.

This chain uses TRBV7-2 with TRBJ2-2, with a tentative D call TRBD1 (6 bases). Trimming pared 3 bases from V and 8 bases from J, leaving 13 bases between. The CDR3 covers 14 residues. Germline CDR1 SGHTA, CDR2 FQGNSA. CDR3 loop: CASSLVIGGGELFF. CDR3 nucleotides: TGTGCCAGCAGCTTGGTGATAGGGGGAGGGGAGCTGTTTTTT.

The chain links TRBV3-1 (or the pseudogene TRBV3-2) to TRBJ2-1; TRBD1 aligns across 7 bases. This CDR3 is built from 18 residues. Germline values: CDR1 LGHDT, CDR2 YNNKEL (reference sequence). Trimming cost V 4 bases and J 0 bases; bases outside gene matches: 12. The CDR3: CASSPATGFVFSYNEQFF. CDR3 coding DNA: TGTGCCAGCAGCCCTGCGACAGGGTTTGTTTTCTCCTACAATGAGCAGTTCTTC.

V is TRBV29-1 and J is TRBJ1-2; the match to TRBD1 covers 8 bases. Looked up from germline, CDR1 is SQVTM and CDR2 is ANQGSEA. The V and J ends lost 8 bases and 8 bases, in that order; junction bases with no gene match: 13. The CDR3 sequence is 13 residues long. Written as DNA, the CDR3 is TGCAGCACGACCCCAGACAGGGGTCGCGGCTACACCTTC. It is translated as CSTTPDRGRGYTF.

The CDR3 loop reads CASSLRGEAFF. The CDR3 DNA reads TGTGCCAGCAGCTTAAGGGGTGAAGCTTTCTTT. The rearrangement uses TRBV7-2 and TRBJ1-1, with a weak D call TRBD1 (5 bases). The germline CDR1 and CDR2 sequences are SGHTA and FQGNSA. This CDR3 has 11 amino acids. Trimming removed 2 bases from V and 7 bases from J, with 5 bases in between.

The V and J genes are TRBV28 and TRBJ1-1; 7 positions agree with TRBD1. Germline trimming cut 6 bases from V and 4 bases from J; bases unmatched to any gene: 17. CDR3 length: 17 amino acids. Looked up from germline, CDR1 is MDHEN and CDR2 is SYDVKM. CDR3 sequence reads: CASRPIMRARGITEAFF. CDR3 DNA: TGTGCCAGCAGACCGATCATGAGGGCCAGGGGGATCACTGAAGCTTTCTTT.

The genes are TRBV28 and TRBJ1-2; 8 bases align to TRBD1. CDR1 is MDHEN, CDR2 SYDVKM, per germline. With 4 bases clipped from V and 4 bases from J, the junction kept 11 bases outside the gene matches. The CDR3 covers 16 residues. The CDR3 here is CASSSPSGGSGYGYTF. The CDR3 region has the DNA TGTGCCAGCAGTTCCCCATCAGGGGGCAGTGGCTATGGCTACACCTTC.